This passage covers 2 T cell receptor beta chains from one sample sequenced in a study of radiotherapy plus CTLA-4 blockade in lung cancer. Measured with immunoSEQ multiplex PCR; TCRdb has only the in-frame clones, and not every one. This table has about 44,000 clones, approximately 80% appearing once. The sample consisted of peripheral blood, taken from a patient treated with radiotherapy plus ipilimumab. These receptors all come from a human donor with non-small cell lung cancer whose response to radiotherapy plus ipilimumab could not be evaluated.

This clone appeared a few times. J is TRBJ2-3 and V is TRBV7-9, with 11 bases that match TRBD2. With 6 bases clipped from V and 10 bases from J, the junction kept 18 bases outside the gene matches. Germline-derived CDR1 and CDR2 are SEHNR and FQNEAQ (reference sequence). This CDR3 comprises 17 residues. CDR3 protein: CASSFTYSGGAGPAQYF. The CDR3 nucleotides read TGTGCCAGCAGTTTCACTTATAGCGGGGGGGCCGGGCCGGCGCAGTATTTT.

J is TRBJ2-7 and V is TRBV27; 10 bases line up with TRBD2. The V segment lost 0 bases and the J segment 2 bases; nucleotides outside the gene matches: 7. The germline V gene encodes CDR1 MNHEY and CDR2 SMNVEV (reference sequence). The CDR3 length is 17 residues. CDR3 amino acids: CASSLSRPAGGPYEQYF. The CDR3 coding sequence is TGTGCCAGCAGTTTATCGCGGCCAGCGGGAGGGCCCTACGAGCAGTACTTC.